This T cell receptor beta chain was documented in a study of response to subunit inactivated influenza vaccine. A note on this clonotype: Its matching antigen is unknown.

Study observations and caveats: Authors suggested seasonal influenza vaccinations each recruit few new T cells.

This CDR3 has 11 amino acids. V lost 5 bases to trimming and J lost 5 bases, with 7 bases between them. Germline assignment: CDR1 DFQATT and CDR2 SNEGSKA (reference sequence). TCRdb passed the RT-PCR reads through MiXCR, listing each CDR3 protein once. Here the sample spans more than 700,000 distinct CDR3 sequences, less than 25% being singletons. The TCR originated in a man aged 45-65 years who received an inactivated influenza vaccine. This chain joins TRBV20-1 and TRBJ2-4, with D unresolved. Here the sequenced sample was PBMCs from blood, taken 5 days after vaccination. The CDR3 nucleotides are TGCAGTGCTTCGCAGGAAAACATTCAGTACTTC. Protein: CSASQENIQYF.